This T cell receptor (beta chain) was retrieved from a study of early T cells in non-severe SARS-CoV-2 infection. Overall study: Chains from this unsorted whole-blood bulk RNA could not be paired.

Researchers attached unique molecular identifiers to individual cDNA molecules. TCRdb ran MiXCR on the 5' RACE reads and lists one entry per CDR3 protein. Of 20,000 to 25,000 distinct CDR3 sequences in the sample, around 5% are singletons; the top ten hold about 10%. Findings of the study overall: Missing private and CD4 specificities, VDJdb matching favored anti-spike CD8 responses.

This clonotype is categorized as medium-sized. Antigen specificity is unknown. This TCR derives from an adult who was a healthcare worker with PCR-confirmed SARS-CoV-2 infection or an uninfected control (not recorded which). Sequencing was carried out using whole blood.

This chain's CDR3 is CASSIAGTAAQYF. In DNA, the CDR3 is TGTGCCAGTAGTATAGCGGGAACCGCGGCCCAGTACTTC. The chain links TRBV19 to TRBJ2-5, with a weak D call TRBD2 (5 bases). Per germline, CDR1 LNHDA and CDR2 SQIVND (reference sequence). This CDR3 region has 13 residues. Trimming removed 1 base at V and 9 bases at J, with 12 bases between.